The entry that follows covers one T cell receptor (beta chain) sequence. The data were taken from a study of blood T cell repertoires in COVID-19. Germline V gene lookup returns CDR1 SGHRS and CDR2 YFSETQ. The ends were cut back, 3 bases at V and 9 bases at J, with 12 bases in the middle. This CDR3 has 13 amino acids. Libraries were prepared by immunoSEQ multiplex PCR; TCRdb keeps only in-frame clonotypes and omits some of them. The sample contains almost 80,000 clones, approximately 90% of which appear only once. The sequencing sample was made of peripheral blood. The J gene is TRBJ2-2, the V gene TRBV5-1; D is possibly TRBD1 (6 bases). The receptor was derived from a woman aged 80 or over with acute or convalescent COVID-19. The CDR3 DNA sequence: TGCGCCAGCAGCTCCCCAGGGGCCCGGGAGCTGTTTTTT. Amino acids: CASSSPGARELFF. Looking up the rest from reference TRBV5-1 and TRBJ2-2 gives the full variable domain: KAGVTQTPRYLIKTRGQQVTLSCSPISGHRSVSWYQQTPGQGLQFLFEYFSETQRNKGNFPGRFSGRQFSNSRSEMNVSTLELGDSALYLCASSSPGARELFFGEGSRLTVL.